The TCR beta chain described here comes from a study of blood T cells in healthy people across ages. It was with a sample-barcoded 5' primer and a J-beta primer mix that a second PCR of roughly 7 to 12 cycles was run. Paired-end reads containing CDR3 totaled no fewer than 3 million for each sample. Each CDR3 protein is one row after TCRdb ran MiXCR on the 5' RACE reads. The sample carries about 1.7 million distinct CDR3 sequences, 28% recorded once. With 10 bases clipped from V and 6 bases from J, the junction kept 6 bases outside the gene matches. Per germline, CDR1 MNHNS and CDR2 SASEGT. The CDR3 covers 13 residues. This clonotype was seen ten or more times. What it binds is not known. General study points: Because sorting was not performed, PBMCs prevented conclusive naive versus antigen-experienced comparison.

This sequence was found in a woman aged 30 to 39 in good health. The specimen sequenced was blood. The J gene is TRBJ2-7, the V gene TRBV6-1; 13 bases align to TRBD2. The CDR3 sequence is CATTGTSGVEQYF. The CDR3 nucleotides read TGTGCCACGACCGGGACTAGCGGGGTCGAGCAGTACTTC.